Listed below are T cell receptor beta chains from one sample, sequenced in a study of blood T cell repertoires in COVID-19. Measured with immunoSEQ multiplex PCR; TCRdb has only the in-frame clones, and not every one. This sample has tens of thousands of clones; about 88% occur once, and the top ten carry 20% to 25%. Sample: peripheral blood. Source of these receptors: a woman in her forties or fifties with active or convalescent COVID-19. The CDR3 runs from the conserved cysteine through the conserved F or W. The order of the fields is CDR3 protein, CDR3 DNA, V gene, CDR3 length, clone size, D gene, J gene. D genes are given only for firm matches. Clone size, where shown, is once, few, many, or a class for clones that have expanded.

CDR3 protein: CASSFQGQDTEAFF; CDR3 DNA: TGCGCCAGCAGCTTTCAGGGACAGGACACTGAAGCTTTCTTT; V gene: TRBV5-1; CDR3 length: 14; clone size: NA; D gene: TRBD1; J gene: TRBJ1-1
CDR3 protein: CASSPRAGANTGELFF; CDR3 DNA: TGTGCCAGCAGCCCCCGCGCAGGGGCCAACACCGGGGAGCTGTTTTTT; V gene: TRBV9; CDR3 length: 16; clone size: NA; D gene: NA; J gene: TRBJ2-2
CDR3 protein: CASSMVRGHEAFF; CDR3 DNA: TGTGCCAGTAGTATGGTCAGGGGGCATGAAGCTTTCTTT; V gene: TRBV19; CDR3 length: 13; clone size: NA; D gene: TRBD1; J gene: TRBJ1-1
CDR3 protein: CASSLGSQREDNTGELFF; CDR3 DNA: TGTGCCAGCAGCTTAGGGTCTCAGCGGGAGGACAACACCGGGGAGCTGTTTTTT; V gene: TRBV11-3; CDR3 length: 18; clone size: NA; D gene: TRBD2; J gene: TRBJ2-2
CDR3 protein: CASSSLTDGAETQYF; CDR3 DNA: TGTGCCAGCAGCTCTCTGACTGATGGGGCAGAGACCCAGTACTTC; V gene: TRBV11-3; CDR3 length: 15; clone size: NA; D gene: NA; J gene: TRBJ2-5
CDR3 protein: CASSFGQGVRETQYF; CDR3 DNA: TGCGCCAGCAGCTTCGGACAGGGAGTCAGAGAGACCCAGTACTTC; V gene: TRBV5-1; CDR3 length: 15; clone size: once; D gene: TRBD1; J gene: TRBJ2-5
CDR3 protein: CAWDLGGTIYF; CDR3 DNA: TGTGCCTGGGATCTAGGGGGCACCATATATTTT; V gene: TRBV30; CDR3 length: 11; clone size: NA; D gene: NA; J gene: TRBJ1-3
CDR3 protein: CASSKEIYTDTQYF; CDR3 DNA: TGTGCCAGCAGCAAAGAGATCTACACAGATACGCAGTATTTT; V gene: TRBV5-4; CDR3 length: 14; clone size: medium-sized; D gene: NA; J gene: TRBJ2-3
CDR3 protein: CASSQESSGTNTGELFF; CDR3 DNA: TGTGCCAGCAGCCAAGAAAGTAGCGGGACAAACACCGGGGAGCTGTTTTTT; V gene: TRBV4-2; CDR3 length: 17; clone size: NA; D gene: TRBD2; J gene: TRBJ2-2
CDR3 protein: CASSASGEDSPLHF; CDR3 DNA: TGTGCCAGCAGTGCTTCCGGGGAGGATTCACCCCTCCACTTT; V gene: TRBV6-4; CDR3 length: 14; clone size: NA; D gene: NA; J gene: TRBJ1-6
CDR3 protein: CASSLSFPGLPEQFF; CDR3 DNA: TGTGCCAGCAGTTTATCGTTTCCGGGACTCCCTGAGCAGTTCTTC; V gene: TRBV27; CDR3 length: 15; clone size: NA; D gene: NA; J gene: TRBJ2-1
CDR3 protein: CASSQALGVADEKLFF; CDR3 DNA: TGTGCCAGCAGCCAAGCCTTAGGGGTAGCGGATGAAAAACTGTTTTTT; V gene: TRBV3-1/TRBV3-2; CDR3 length: 16; clone size: NA; D gene: NA; J gene: TRBJ1-4
CDR3 protein: CASSLLGGGEQFF; CDR3 DNA: TGTGCCAGCAGCTTACTAGGGGGTGGGGAGCAGTTCTTC; V gene: TRBV11-3; CDR3 length: 13; clone size: NA; D gene: NA; J gene: TRBJ2-1
CDR3 protein: CASGLSQGGLAGRWVDYEQYF; CDR3 DNA: TGTGCTAGTGGTTTGTCCCAGGGGGGACTAGCGGGTCGGTGGGTCGACTACGAGCAGTACTTC; V gene: TRBV12-5; CDR3 length: 21; clone size: NA; D gene: TRBD2; J gene: TRBJ2-7
CDR3 protein: CASSPGQRNQPQHF; CDR3 DNA: TGTGCCAGCAGTCCGGGACAGAGAAATCAGCCCCAGCATTTT; V gene: TRBV27; CDR3 length: 14; clone size: few; D gene: TRBD1; J gene: TRBJ1-5
CDR3 protein: CASTLESGTEAFF; CDR3 DNA: TGTGCCAGCACCCTCGAGAGTGGCACTGAAGCTTTCTTT; V gene: TRBV5-6; CDR3 length: 13; clone size: NA; D gene: NA; J gene: TRBJ1-1
CDR3 protein: CASSLRAQGQSGYTF; CDR3 DNA: TGTGCCAGCAGCTTAAGGGCACAGGGGCAGTCTGGCTACACCTTC; V gene: TRBV7-2; CDR3 length: 15; clone size: NA; D gene: TRBD1; J gene: TRBJ1-2
CDR3 protein: CASSSIGGQGREKLFF; CDR3 DNA: TGTGCCAGCAGTTCAATTGGTGGACAGGGGAGGGAAAAACTGTTTTTT; V gene: TRBV7-9; CDR3 length: 16; clone size: NA; D gene: TRBD1; J gene: TRBJ1-4
CDR3 protein: CASRSGTSGIEQYF; CDR3 DNA: TGTGCCAGCAGGAGTGGGACTAGCGGGATTGAGCAGTACTTC; V gene: TRBV28; CDR3 length: 14; clone size: NA; D gene: TRBD2; J gene: TRBJ2-7
CDR3 protein: CASSRAGTSGSAGTDTQYF; CDR3 DNA: TGTGCCAGCAGCCGAGCCGGGACTAGCGGGAGCGCTGGCACAGATACGCAGTATTTT; V gene: TRBV3-1/TRBV3-2; CDR3 length: 19; clone size: NA; D gene: TRBD2; J gene: TRBJ2-3
CDR3 protein: CASSGAGLAGAYNEQFF; CDR3 DNA: TGTGCCAGCAGTGGGGCCGGACTAGCGGGAGCTTACAATGAGCAGTTCTTC; V gene: TRBV6-1; CDR3 length: 17; clone size: NA; D gene: TRBD2; J gene: TRBJ2-1
CDR3 protein: CASSLGAGPTEAFF; CDR3 DNA: TGTGCCAGCAGCTTGGGGGCAGGGCCTACTGAAGCTTTCTTT; V gene: TRBV5-4; CDR3 length: 14; clone size: NA; D gene: NA; J gene: TRBJ1-1
CDR3 protein: CASSGWDSIYNEQFF; CDR3 DNA: TGTGCCAGCAGCGGCTGGGACAGCATATACAATGAGCAGTTCTTC; V gene: TRBV9; CDR3 length: 15; clone size: NA; D gene: TRBD1; J gene: TRBJ2-1
CDR3 protein: CASSPWTSPYEQYF; CDR3 DNA: TGTGCCAGCAGCCCATGGACTAGCCCCTACGAGCAGTACTTC; V gene: TRBV9; CDR3 length: 14; clone size: NA; D gene: TRBD2; J gene: TRBJ2-7
CDR3 protein: CASSDGSEQFF; CDR3 DNA: TGCGCCAGCAGTGACGGGTCTGAGCAGTTCTTC; V gene: TRBV10-1; CDR3 length: 11; clone size: NA; D gene: NA; J gene: TRBJ2-1
CDR3 protein: CASSFLAGGATDTQYF; CDR3 DNA: TGTGCCAGCAGCTTTCTAGCGGGAGGGGCCACAGATACGCAGTATTTT; V gene: TRBV13; CDR3 length: 16; clone size: NA; D gene: TRBD2; J gene: TRBJ2-3
CDR3 protein: CASSPPGGNTEAFF; CDR3 DNA: TGTGCCAGCAGCCCCCCCGGGGGTAACACTGAAGCTTTCTTT; V gene: TRBV5-4; CDR3 length: 14; clone size: few; D gene: NA; J gene: TRBJ1-1
CDR3 protein: CASSPQDGLAAPGELFF; CDR3 DNA: TGTGCCAGCTCACCACAAGACGGACTAGCAGCTCCCGGGGAGCTGTTTTTT; V gene: TRBV18; CDR3 length: 17; clone size: few; D gene: TRBD2; J gene: TRBJ2-2
CDR3 protein: CASSLGTGIGTEAFF; CDR3 DNA: TGTGCCAGCAGCTTGGGTACAGGGATCGGCACTGAAGCTTTCTTT; V gene: TRBV5-5; CDR3 length: 15; clone size: NA; D gene: NA; J gene: TRBJ1-1
CDR3 protein: CASSLGGVSGAWNEQFF; CDR3 DNA: TGTGCCAGCAGCTTAGGAGGGGTTAGCGGGGCTTGGAATGAGCAGTTCTTC; V gene: TRBV11-2; CDR3 length: 17; clone size: NA; D gene: TRBD2; J gene: TRBJ2-1
CDR3 protein: CSVDRTENTEAFF; CDR3 DNA: TGCAGCGTAGACCGGACAGAGAACACTGAAGCTTTCTTT; V gene: TRBV29-1; CDR3 length: 13; clone size: NA; D gene: NA; J gene: TRBJ1-1